This T cell receptor beta chain was identified during a study of T-cell memory formation after mild COVID-19. Turning to the study itself: TCR clusters largely stayed donor specific. Study results and caveats: Of the contracting clones, CD4+ ones lay mainly in CM and EM, and CD8+ ones in EMRA. CD4/CD8 balance held among clones contracting day 15 to 85, and later expanders leaned CD4+. Pre-infection memory showed some responding clones, and this suggested that cross-reactive memory joined.

This clonotype was seen a few times. Its antigen is currently unknown. TCRdb recomputed calls from the 5' RACE reads with MiXCR, one row per CDR3 protein. The sample consists of 90,000 to 120,000 distinct CDR3 sequences, about 18% of them appearing once. Trimming removed 5 bases at V and 1 base at J, with 11 bases between. Germline V CDR1 and CDR2: SGHTA, FQGNSA. This CDR3 comprises 14 residues. This chain uses TRBV7-2 with TRBJ1-1; D uncertain. Sample: PBMCs or a T cell subset sorted from them (not recorded which). The clonotype originates from a young man who had mild COVID-19 (a few samples of this study predate the infection). Cell type and time point are not known. CDR3 sequence: CASSTSPANTEAFF. The CDR3 region has the DNA TGTGCCAGCAGCACGAGCCCAGCGAACACTGAAGCTTTCTTT.